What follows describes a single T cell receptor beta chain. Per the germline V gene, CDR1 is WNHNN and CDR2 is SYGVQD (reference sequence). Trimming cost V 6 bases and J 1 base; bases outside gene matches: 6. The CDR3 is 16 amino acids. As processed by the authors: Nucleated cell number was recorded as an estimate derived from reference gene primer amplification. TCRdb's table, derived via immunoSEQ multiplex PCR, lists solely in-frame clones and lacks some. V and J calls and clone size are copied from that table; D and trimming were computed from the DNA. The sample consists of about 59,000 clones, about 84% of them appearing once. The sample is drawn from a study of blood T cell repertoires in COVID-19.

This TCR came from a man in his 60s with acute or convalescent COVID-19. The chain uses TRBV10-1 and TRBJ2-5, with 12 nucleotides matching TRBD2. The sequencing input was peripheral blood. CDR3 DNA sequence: TGCGCCAGCAGCCCCGGACTAGCGGGGAGCCAAGAGACCCAGTACTTC. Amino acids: CASSPGLAGSQETQYF.